These 7 T cell receptor beta chains were sequenced from one sample in a study of vaccination and CD4 T cells after COVID-19. Oncomine TCR Beta short-read sequencing was applied to DNA from cultured CD4+ T cells. MiXCR, applied by TCRdb to the PCR reads, yields one record per CDR3 protein. The data hold 20,000 to 25,000 distinct CDR3 sequences, with around two fifths observed a single time. No cognate antigen is known for these TCRs. Stated treatment: approximately 9-day PBMC culture with coronavirus spike peptide pools or control peptides (ViraFEST assay). This sample comprised CD4+ T cells from blood, cultured in vitro, obtained before SARS-CoV-2 vaccination. These receptor sequences come from a human donor who received a COVID-19 vaccine.

This clonotype occurred a few times. The chain recombines TRBV19 with TRBJ1-2; no clear D. Trimming shortened V by 1 base and J by 8 bases, and 14 bases separated the two germline ends. CDR1 LNHDA and CDR2 SQIVND come from the germline V gene (reference sequence). The CDR3 length is 14 residues. CDR3 region: CASSIVGAAAGYTF. The CDR3 DNA is TGTGCCAGTAGTATAGTCGGAGCCGCCGCCGGCTACACCTTC.

By sample share, this clonotype is medium-sized. The chain couples TRBV20-1 to TRBJ1-1, with 7 bases identical to TRBD1. Germline CDR1 is DFQATT and CDR2 is SNEGSKA (reference sequence). V gave up 5 bases and J gave up 9 bases; unmatched junction bases: 9. The CDR3 contains 12 residues. The CDR3 nucleotides are TGCAGTGCTTTAAAGGGGGACAGCCAAGCTTTCTTT. Residues: CSALKGDSQAFF.

This clonotype was picked up a small number of times. The chain employs TRBV6-1 and TRBJ2-5, with TRBD2 identical over 11 bases. Germline assignment: CDR1 MNHNS and CDR2 SASEGT. The CDR3 totals 16 residues. V gave up 4 bases and J gave up 5 bases; unmatched junction bases: 9. The CDR3 DNA follows: TGTGCCAGCAGTGCCACTAGCGGGGGCTCGAGGGAGACCCAGTACTTC. Its protein is CASSATSGGSRETQYF.

This clonotype was observed a handful of times. As DNA, the CDR3 is TGCGCCAGCAGCCAAGCCATTCTGAGCATGAACACTGAAGCTTTCTTT. This encodes CASSQAILSMNTEAFF. The J gene is TRBJ1-1, the V gene TRBV4-1; D is uncertain. CDR1 and CDR2 from the germline V gene are MGHRA and YSYEKL. The V end lost 1 base, the J end lost 0 bases, and 12 bases lay between the germline ends. This CDR3 has 16 amino acids.

Comment on this clonotype: Lacking the conserved final phenylalanine or tryptophan, this CDR3 likely reflects a read error. The CDR3 here is CSAIQAGGPGEQYY. CDR3 DNA: TGCAGTGCCATCCAAGCGGGGGGGCCCGGGGAGCAGTACTAC. V is TRBV20-1 and J is TRBJ2-7; 10 nucleotides align to TRBD2. The CDR3 is 14 amino acids. Germline CDR1 reads DFQATT; CDR2 reads SNEGSKA (reference sequence). V dropped 6 bases and J dropped 7; count of bases not matched to a gene: 12.

The rearrangement uses TRBV5-4 and TRBJ1-2; 9 bases agree with TRBD1. The CDR3 spans 13 residues. V dropped 2 bases and J dropped 8; count of bases not matched to a gene: 4. The germline V gene has CDR1 SGHNT and CDR2 YYREEE (reference sequence). CDR3 in amino acids: CASSLQGAGGYTF. CDR3 bases: TGTGCCAGCAGCTTACAGGGGGCGGGGGGCTACACCTTC.

The genes are TRBV12-3 or TRBV12-4 and TRBJ2-3; possible D gene TRBD2, 5 bases. The germline V and J ends were trimmed by 5 bases and 0 bases, with 24 bases remaining between them. The CDR3 covers 19 residues. The CDR3 DNA follows: TGTGCCAGCAGTCCCCGAAGACTCACCCTAACGGGGAGCACAGATACGCAGTATTTT. Protein sequence: CASSPRRLTLTGSTDTQYF.